This T cell receptor (beta chain) was recorded in a study of Ad26.COV2.S vaccination and SARS-CoV-2 variants (dated by TCRdb to about 2021). At the level of the whole study: Donors in the vaccine arm were drawn from COV1001, a phase I-IIa trial of Ad26.COV2.S in healthy adults that was multicentre, randomized, double-blind and placebo-controlled. Ad26.COV2.S was administered intramuscularly at 5 x 10^10 or 1 x 10^11 viral particles, either as a single shot or as two shots given 56 days apart. TCRbeta repertoire sequencing was used to assess the specificity and breadth of SARS-CoV-2-reactive T cell receptors after Ad26.COV2.S vaccination. A total of 32 samples were included in the TCR-sequenced set, comprising roughly 19 Ad26.COV2.S vaccine recipients, 5 placebo recipients and 8 SARS-CoV-2 convalescent individuals. Trial participants were randomized into five groups of five, in which low-dose or high-dose Ad26.COV2.S was given once or twice, or placebo was given on both occasions. Investigators remained blinded to trial group allocation during experiments and outcome assessment.

From a lookup of the germline V gene, CDR1 and CDR2 are SNHLY and FYNNEI. V gives up 4 bases and J gives up 4 bases, and the segment between their germline ends measures 5 bases. The CDR3 covers 12 residues, taking in both the cysteine and the phenylalanine. Only the CDR3 DNA stays, 36 bases, in frame from base 1. To note about this clone: Its cognate antigen has yet to be identified. No much larger clonotype is one base removed from it; base qualities were not supplied.

The immunoSEQ Assay was the method used to sequence TCRbeta CDR3 regions. After extraction, genomic DNA underwent amplification by bias-controlled multiplex PCR, followed by high-throughput sequencing. The study's processing was this. To quantify the absolute abundance of every unique TCRbeta CDR3 region, sequences were collapsed and filtered. T cell fraction was estimated by normalizing TCRbeta template counts to usable DNA, with usable DNA measured through amplification of reference genes found in all nucleated cells. Repertoire TCRs were annotated as SARS-CoV-2-specific by exact matching of V gene, CDR3 amino acid sequence and J gene to a known reactive TCR set. The reference SARS-CoV-2 TCR set was obtained from MIRA and was filtered for enrichment in COVID-19-positive ImmuneCODE repertoires, whereby public or cross-reactive TCRs were removed. Drawing on the MIRA antigens, annotated TCRs were analysed further at the level of specific ORF or position within ORF. Breadth was defined as the number of annotated unique rearrangements divided by the total number of unique productive rearrangements, and depth was defined as the summed frequency of the annotated unique rearrangements. Group comparisons of TCR breadth used two-sided Wilcoxon rank-sum tests. TCRdb limited this immuneACCESS table to in-frame rearrangements with V and J called. A share of clones is missing; checked studies link under half to unresolved V genes, and the rest is unexplained. The V and J calls and clone size are taken from that table; D and trimming were inferred from the DNA. The sample includes 350,000 to 400,000 clones, with around nine tenths observed a single time. The ten largest clonotypes hold under 4% of the sample.

On the study overall, not on this receptor specifically: Compared with placebo recipients, Ad26.COV2.S recipients showed higher spike-specific TCR breadth (P = 0.0014). According to the authors, total T cell responses may have been underestimated by the TCR breadth and depth analyses. Comparable non-spike TCR breadth was observed between vaccine and placebo recipients, consistent with only spike being contained in the vaccine. After vaccination, spike-specific CD8+ and CD4+ T cell responses were reported to show substantial breadth. The study lacked the statistical power to compare responses across vaccine doses or regimens.

The treatment or condition label corresponds to: some 19 received Ad26.COV2.S at low or high dose, single or two shots; five or six received placebo; per-sample allocation not given. Repertoires of vaccine and placebo recipients were sequenced from samples taken on day 63 after the first injection. Cohort 1b enrolled about two dozen adults aged 18-55 years at a single site in Boston, USA, between 29 July and 7 August 2020. As a vaccine, Ad26.COV2.S was a replication-incompetent adenovirus type 26 vector that expressed a prefusion-stabilized SARS-CoV-2 spike protein derived from the original Wuhan strain.

This sequence uses TRBV2 and TRBJ1-5; the D gene cannot be named for sure. The sequences come from peripheral blood, collected in a trial of Ad26.COV2.S vaccine versus placebo. The clonotype was recovered from a person between 18 and 60 years old who received the Ad26.COV2.S COVID-19 vaccine or a placebo. The nucleotides read TGTGCCAGCAGTGGTCTTAATCAGCCCCAGCATTTT. Its protein product is CASSGLNQPQHF.